This T cell receptor (beta chain) was captured by sequencing in a study of blood T cell repertoires in COVID-19. As for the study in general: In each case, the material was cDNA or gDNA derived from T cells, B-cell-depleted T cells, or PBMCs.

With V trimmed by 4 bases and J by 8 bases, 6 bases remained unmatched. This CDR3 is built from 14 residues. Germline assignment: CDR1 SNHLY and CDR2 FYNNEI. Under the authors' procedure: Amplification from reference gene primers served as the basis for estimated nucleated cell counts. Clones were read by immunoSEQ multiplex PCR, and TCRdb kept only the in-frame ones, dropping some. V and J calls and clone size are copied from that table; D and trimming were computed from the DNA. The sample records 80,000 to 130,000 clones, roughly 92% being singletons. Source material: peripheral blood. The sequence came from a man in his 70s with acute or convalescent COVID-19. The rearrangement uses TRBV2 and TRBJ2-4, with 9 bases that match TRBD2. The CDR3 here is CASSAGLATDIQYF. In nucleotides, the CDR3 is TGTGCCAGCAGTGCCGGACTAGCGACCGACATTCAGTACTTC.